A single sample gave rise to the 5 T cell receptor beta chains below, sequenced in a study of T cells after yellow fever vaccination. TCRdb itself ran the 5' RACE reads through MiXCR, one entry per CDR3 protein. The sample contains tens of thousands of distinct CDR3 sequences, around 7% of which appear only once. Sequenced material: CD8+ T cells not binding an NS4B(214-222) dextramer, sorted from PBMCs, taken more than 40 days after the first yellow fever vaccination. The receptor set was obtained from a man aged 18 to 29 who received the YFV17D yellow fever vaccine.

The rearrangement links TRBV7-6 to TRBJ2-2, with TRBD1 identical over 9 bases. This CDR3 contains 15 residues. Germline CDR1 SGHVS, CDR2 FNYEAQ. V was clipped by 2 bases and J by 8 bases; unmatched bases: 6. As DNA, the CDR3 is TGTGCCAGCAGCTTAAGCGGACAGGGGAGAGGGGAGCTGTTTTTT. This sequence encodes CASSLSGQGRGELFF.

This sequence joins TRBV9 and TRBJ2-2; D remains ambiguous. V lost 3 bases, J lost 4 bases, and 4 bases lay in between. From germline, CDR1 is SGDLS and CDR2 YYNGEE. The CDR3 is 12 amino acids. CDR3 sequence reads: CASSASTGELFF. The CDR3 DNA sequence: TGTGCCAGCAGCGCGAGCACCGGGGAGCTGTTTTTT.

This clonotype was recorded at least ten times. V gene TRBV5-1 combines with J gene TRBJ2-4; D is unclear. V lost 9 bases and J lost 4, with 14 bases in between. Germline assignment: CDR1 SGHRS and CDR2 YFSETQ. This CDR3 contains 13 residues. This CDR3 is CATAAGPKNIQYF. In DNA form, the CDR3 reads TGCGCCACCGCGGCCGGTCCGAAAAACATTCAGTACTTC. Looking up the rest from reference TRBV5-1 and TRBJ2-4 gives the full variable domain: KAGVTQTPRYLIKTRGQQVTLSCSPISGHRSVSWYQQTPGQGLQFLFEYFSETQRNKGNFPGRFSGRQFSNSRSEMNVSTLELGDSALYLCATAAGPKNIQYFGAGTRLSVL.

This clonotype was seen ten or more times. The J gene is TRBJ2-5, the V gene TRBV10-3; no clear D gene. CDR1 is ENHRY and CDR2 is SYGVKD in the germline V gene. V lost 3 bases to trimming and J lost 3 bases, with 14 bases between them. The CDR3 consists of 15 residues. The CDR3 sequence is CAISDTKRMKETQYF. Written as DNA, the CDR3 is TGTGCCATCAGTGACACTAAAAGAATGAAAGAGACCCAGTACTTC.

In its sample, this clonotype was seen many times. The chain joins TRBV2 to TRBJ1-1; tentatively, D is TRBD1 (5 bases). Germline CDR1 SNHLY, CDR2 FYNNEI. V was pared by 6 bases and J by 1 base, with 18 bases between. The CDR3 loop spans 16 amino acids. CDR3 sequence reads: CASSRGTGTENTEAFF. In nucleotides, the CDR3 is TGTGCCAGCAGCCGGGGAACGGGGACTGAGAACACTGAAGCTTTCTTT.